This TCR beta chain was documented in a study of identical twins. Overall study findings and caveats: It was cross-sectional statistical analysis, not following the same donors, that the conclusions relied on.

There are 16 residues in the CDR3. V was trimmed by 2 bases and J by 0 bases, leaving 12 bases between them. Only a few counts were recorded for this clonotype. Its antigen is not known. Template switching, a step in the protocol, added a universal primer site, and cDNA carried unique molecular identifiers. TCRdb called the 5' RACE reads again in MiXCR, with one record for every CDR3 protein. The sample carries about 390,000 distinct CDR3 sequences, about 10% recorded once. The sequence was obtained from a woman aged 50 to 60 in good health. Sequenced material: naive T cells sorted from blood. V is TRBV12-3 or TRBV12-4 and J is TRBJ2-3; unclear D gene. CDR3 bases: TGTGCCAGCAGTTTACTCGGTTACTCTAGCACAGATACGCAGTATTTT. Amino acid sequence: CASSLLGYSSTDTQYF.